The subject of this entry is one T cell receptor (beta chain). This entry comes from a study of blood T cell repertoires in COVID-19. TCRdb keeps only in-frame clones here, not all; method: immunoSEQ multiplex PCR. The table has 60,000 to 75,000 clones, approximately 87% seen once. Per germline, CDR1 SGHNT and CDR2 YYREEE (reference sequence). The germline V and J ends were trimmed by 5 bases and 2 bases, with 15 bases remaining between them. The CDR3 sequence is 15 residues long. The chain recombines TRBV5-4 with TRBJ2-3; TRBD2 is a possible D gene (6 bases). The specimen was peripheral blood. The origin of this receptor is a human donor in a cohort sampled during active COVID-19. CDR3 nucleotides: TGTGCCAGCAGTACCGGCGGGGCTTTCACAGATACGCAGTATTTT. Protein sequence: CASSTGGAFTDTQYF.